Following are 12 T cell receptor beta chains from one sample sequenced in a study of blood T cells in healthy people across ages. A second PCR, run for about 7 to 11 cycles, used a sample-barcoded 5' primer plus a J-beta primer mix. One entry per CDR3 protein results from TCRdb running MiXCR on the 5' RACE reads. The sample has approximately 810,000 distinct CDR3 sequences; 29% are singletons. Source material: blood. These receptors were collected from a woman of 80 years or more in good health.

A remark on this clonotype: Possible read error: a much larger clone is one base away. This chain joins TRBV6-2 or TRBV6-3 and TRBJ2-4; the D call may be TRBD1 or TRBD2 (5 bases each). The J call may be mistaken, given a closer DNA end match to TRBJ2-7. Germline V CDR1 and CDR2: MNHEY, SVGEGT. There are 13 residues in the CDR3. The CDR3 reads CATHRTRGDEQYF. The CDR3 coding sequence is TGTGCCACCCACCGCACAAGGGGAGACGAGCAGTACTTC.

In the case of this clonotype: One base away lies a much larger clone, so this may be a sequencing read error. V and J are TRBV5-1 and TRBJ1-1; D is unresolved. The CDR3 runs to 13 residues. CDR1 is SGHRS, CDR2 YFSETQ, per germline. The CDR3 loop reads CAGSLVGPTEAFF. CDR3 nucleotide sequence: TGCGCCGGCAGCTTGGTCGGGCCCACTGAAGCTTTCTTT. The full variable domain, completed using reference TRBV5-1 and TRBJ1-1, is KAGVTQTPRYLIKTRGQQVTLSCSPISGHRSVSWYQQTPGQGLQFLFEYFSETQRNKGNFPGRFSGRQFSNSRSEMNVSTLELGDSALYLCAGSLVGPTEAFFGQGTRLTVV.

There are many counts of this clonotype. The chain uses TRBV6-6 and TRBJ2-1, with 10 nucleotides matching TRBD2. Per germline, CDR1 MNHNY and CDR2 SVGAGI (reference sequence). This CDR3 spans 15 amino acids. The V segment lost 6 bases and the J segment 9 bases; nucleotides outside the gene matches: 11. In nucleotides, the CDR3 is TGTGCCAGCAGCCAGAGCGGGGGGGCCGGCGGTGAGCAGTTCTTC. Translated: CASSQSGGAGGEQFF.

The chain is built from TRBV5-1 and TRBJ2-3, with 8 nucleotides matching TRBD1. CDR1 is SGHRS and CDR2 is YFSETQ in the germline V gene. V shed 0 bases and J 5 bases; nucleotides not matched to a gene: 5. This CDR3 spans 15 amino acids. The CDR3 loop is CASSLDQGAIDTQYF. As DNA, the CDR3 is TGCGCCAGCAGCTTGGATCAGGGGGCAATAGATACGCAGTATTTT.

The V call is TRBV4-1, the J call TRBJ1-6; TRBD1 aligns across 7 bases. V trimming: 5 bases; J trimming: 4 bases; junction bases outside the gene matches: 8. The germline gives CDR1 MGHRA, CDR2 YSYEKL. There are 16 residues in the CDR3. CDR3 DNA sequence: TGCGCCAGCAGCACGGGACAGCGCAATTATAATTCACCCCTCCACTTT. Protein product: CASSTGQRNYNSPLHF.

As to this clonotype: A much larger clonotype is one base distant, so this may be a read error. The J gene is TRBJ2-1, the V gene TRBV3-1; 8 bases fit TRBD1. CDR3 size: 16 residues. Germline CDR1 reads LGHDT; CDR2 reads YNNKEL (reference sequence). The CDR3 DNA follows: TGTGCCGGCAGCCAATTCACTGGGGACAGGAGGAATGAGCAGTTCTTC. This sequence encodes CAGSQFTGDRRNEQFF.

The chain recombines TRBV10-1 with TRBJ2-2; D might be TRBD2 (6 bases). This CDR3 spans 17 amino acids. V was cut by 0 bases and J by 5 bases, with 16 bases left in between. The germline CDR1 and CDR2 sequences are WNHNN and SYGVQD (reference sequence). The CDR3: CASSESASTGETGELFF. Here the CDR3 DNA reads TGCGCCAGCAGTGAGTCGGCTAGCACGGGGGAGACCGGGGAGCTGTTTTTT.

The gene calls are TRBV25-1 and TRBJ1-1, with D possibly matching TRBD1 (6 bases). Between the trimmed V and J ends, which lost 6 bases and 4 bases, there was a span of 15 bases. The CDR3 is made up of 14 amino acids. Germline V CDR1 and CDR2: MGHDK, SYGVNS. CDR3 DNA: TGTGCCAGCAGGGCGGGACACAATCCCACTGAAGCTTTCTTT. Translated: CASRAGHNPTEAFF. Together with reference TRBV25-1 and TRBJ1-1, the CDR3 gives the full variable domain: EADIYQTPRYLVIGTGKKITLECSQTMGHDKMYWYQQDPGMELHLIHYSYGVNSTEKGDLSSESTVSRIRTEHFPLTLESARPSHTSQYLCASRAGHNPTEAFFGQGTRLTVV.

This chain uses TRBV25-1 with TRBJ2-1; TRBD2 matches at 10 bases. Germline loops: CDR1 MGHDK, CDR2 SYGVNS. CDR3 length equals 17 residues. After removal of 6 bases from V and 0 bases from J, the junction contained 8 bases not matched to a gene. This CDR3 is CASSASGSPSSYNEQFF. In nucleotides, the CDR3 is TGTGCCAGCAGCGCTAGCGGGAGCCCTAGCTCCTACAATGAGCAGTTCTTC.

The table lists this clonotype with many counts. The gene calls are TRBV25-1 and TRBJ1-5; D is possibly TRBD1 (5 bases). The length of the CDR3 is 14 residues. Per the germline V gene, CDR1 is MGHDK and CDR2 is SYGVNS. Deletions cut 6 bases from V and 2 bases from J, with 11 bases between. CDR3 coding DNA: TGTGCCAGCAGCTCACAGGCGGGCAATCAGCCCCAGCATTTT. It yields the protein CASSSQAGNQPQHF.

This clonotype was counted only a few times. The chain couples TRBV29-1 to TRBJ1-1, with TRBD1 as a possible D gene (5 bases). The CDR3 is made up of 14 amino acids. Trimming pared 7 bases from V and 4 bases from J, leaving 19 bases between. Germline CDR1 SQVTM, CDR2 ANQGSEA. The CDR3 protein is CSARGRGRSTEAFF. DNA of the CDR3: TGCAGCGCCCGAGGCCGGGGACGGAGCACTGAAGCTTTCTTT. Full variable domain (remainder filled in from reference TRBV29-1 and TRBJ1-1): SAVISQKPSRDICQRGTSLTIQCQVDSQVTMMFWYRQQPGQSLTLIATANQGSEATYESGFVIDKFPISRPNLTFSTLTVSNMSPEDSSIYLCSARGRGRSTEAFFGQGTRLTVV.

The sample holds many counts of this clonotype. The rearrangement joins TRBV6-2 or TRBV6-3 to TRBJ2-1; 13 nucleotides line up with TRBD2. CDR3 size: 17 residues. Per germline, CDR1 MNHEY and CDR2 SVGEGT. The ends lost 6 bases at V and 3 bases at J; junction bases unmatched: 8. CDR3 region: CASSSGLAGAYYNEQFF. CDR3 DNA sequence: TGTGCCAGCAGCTCCGGACTAGCGGGGGCCTACTACAATGAGCAGTTCTTC.